These 32 T cell receptor beta chains were sequenced from one sample in a study of blood T cell repertoires in COVID-19. Assay used: immunoSEQ multiplex PCR; TCRdb lists only in-frame clones, some missing. This table has around 140,000 clones, approximately 87% appearing once. The sequenced sample consisted of peripheral blood. Every receptor here comes from a man aged 80 or over with acute or convalescent COVID-19.

This clone was picked up one time. This chain joins TRBV10-1 and TRBJ2-3, with D tentatively TRBD2 (6 bases). Germline CDR1 WNHNN, CDR2 SYGVQD (reference sequence). V gave up 6 bases and J gave up 5 bases, with 9 bases separating them. This CDR3 region has 12 residues. The CDR3 here is CASSRDLDTQYF. CDR3 DNA: TGCGCCAGCAGCAGGGACTTAGATACGCAGTATTTT.

The chain recombines TRBV19 with TRBJ1-1; 10 bases fit TRBD1. The CDR3 runs to 14 residues. The trim removed 6 bases at V and 6 bases at J, leaving 7 bases unmatched. Germline V gene lookup returns CDR1 LNHDA and CDR2 SQIVND (reference sequence). The CDR3 spells CASSKGTGVAEAFF. The CDR3 nucleotides are TGTGCCAGTAGCAAGGGGACAGGGGTCGCTGAAGCTTTCTTT.

The chain has TRBV28 and TRBJ1-2; 7 positions agree with TRBD1. The J segment lost 1 base and the V segment lost 5 bases, leaving 10 bases of the junction unmatched. This CDR3 spans 16 amino acids. Per germline, CDR1 MDHEN and CDR2 SYDVKM. CDR3 bases: TGTGCCAGCAGTAGCTACAGGGGATCCCGTAACTATGGCTACACCTTC. As protein: CASSSYRGSRNYGYTF.

The chain couples TRBV7-9 to TRBJ1-2; 8 bases match TRBD1. The CDR3 runs to 14 residues. The V gene's germline CDR1 is SEHNR and CDR2 FQNEAQ (reference sequence). Losses at the gene ends were 5 bases for V and 2 bases for J; bases not matched to a gene: 4. The CDR3, as DNA: TGTGCCAGCAGCCCGACAGGGGAAAACTATGGCTACACCTTC. Encoded protein: CASSPTGENYGYTF. Together with reference TRBV7-9 and TRBJ1-2, the CDR3 gives the full variable domain: DTGVSQNPRHKITKRGQNVTFRCDPISEHNRLYWYRQTLGQGPEFLTYFQNEAQLEKSRLLSDRFSAERPKGSFSTLEIQRTEQGDSAMYLCASSPTGENYGYTFGSGTRLTVV.

This clone was seen just once. The chain carries TRBV5-5 and TRBJ1-2; D gene uncertain. The CDR3 runs 18 residues. Germline CDR1 SGHKS, CDR2 YYEKEE (reference sequence). The V end lost 0 bases, the J end lost 4 bases, and 22 bases lay between the germline ends. The CDR3 bases are TGTGCCAGCAGCTTGGCCCTCTCCCTTACCGGATCGGGCTATGGCTACACCTTC. Amino acids: CASSLALSLTGSGYGYTF.

The rearrangement uses TRBV5-1 and TRBJ2-2; 12 nucleotides align to TRBD1. The CDR3 sequence is 15 residues long. V was pared by 4 bases and J by 5 bases, with 3 bases of the junction left unmatched. Germline V gene sequence: CDR1 SGHRS, CDR2 YFSETQ. CDR3 region: CASSPGQGATGELFF. The CDR3 nucleotides are TGCGCCAGCAGCCCGGGACAGGGGGCAACCGGGGAGCTGTTTTTT.

The rearrangement links TRBV7-2 to TRBJ1-5, with 8 bases identical to TRBD1. V trimming: 5 bases; J trimming: 2 bases; junction bases outside the gene matches: 5. The CDR3 has 15 amino acids. CDR1 is SGHTA, CDR2 FQGNSA, per germline. CDR3 region: CASSPGGQRNQPQHF. DNA for the CDR3: TGTGCCAGCAGCCCAGGGGGCCAACGCAATCAGCCCCAGCATTTT.

CDR3 amino acids: CASSIVAGASNQPQHF. The CDR3 DNA reads as TGTGCCAGTAGTATAGTGGCAGGGGCCAGCAATCAGCCCCAGCATTTT. V and J are TRBV19 and TRBJ1-5; TRBD1 might be the D (6 bases). Per germline, CDR1 LNHDA and CDR2 SQIVND (reference sequence). The CDR3 contains 16 residues. The V end was cut by 1 base, the J end by 1 base, with 11 bases between.

The chain has TRBV12-3 or TRBV12-4 and TRBJ1-6, with D hard to call. With 3 bases removed from V and 10 bases from J, the gap between germline ends came to 10 bases. This CDR3 spans 13 amino acids. The CDR3 is CASSFVGGSPLHF. CDR3 in DNA: TGTGCCAGCAGTTTTGTCGGAGGGTCACCCCTCCACTTT.

The CDR3 DNA follows: TGTGCCTGGAGTCTATCCGGGGAGGGGCGCGAGGGCTACACCTTC. This translates into CAWSLSGEGREGYTF. V usage is TRBV30 and J usage is TRBJ1-2; TRBD1 might be the D (5 bases). The germline V gene encodes CDR1 GTSNPN and CDR2 SVGIG (reference sequence). CDR3 length: 15 residues. V dropped 2 bases and J dropped 8 bases, with 21 bases sitting between them.

The chain couples TRBV7-9 to TRBJ2-2; 9 nucleotides align to TRBD1. Germline lookup yields CDR1 SEHNR and CDR2 FQNEAQ (reference sequence). This CDR3 is 14 amino acids long. Unmatched junction bases numbered 11, after V lost 11 bases and J lost 7 bases. The CDR3 DNA sequence: TGTGCCCGGGGCGTCCGACAGGGGGACGGGGAGCTGTTTTTT. Translating gives CARGVRQGDGELFF.

With respect to this clone: This same CDR3 is encoded by further DNA sequences in the sample. This rearrangement joins TRBV2 to TRBJ1-2; D possibly corresponds to TRBD1 (5 bases). The V end lost 6 bases, the J end lost 5 bases, and 13 bases lay between the germline ends. CDR1 is SNHLY, CDR2 FYNNEI, per germline. There are 13 residues in the CDR3. The CDR3 DNA follows: TGTGCCAGCAGCGAAACAGGAATATATGGCTACACCTTC. Encoded protein: CASSETGIYGYTF. The variable domain in full, with the rest retrieved from reference TRBV2 and TRBJ1-2, is EPEVTQTPSHQVTQMGQEVILRCVPISNHLYFYWYRQILGQKVEFLVSFYNNEISEKSEIFDDQFSVERPDGSNFTLKIRSTKLEDSAMYFCASSETGIYGYTFGSGTRLTVV.

V and J are TRBV6-5 and TRBJ1-2; TRBD1 matches at 7 bases. V was clipped by 2 bases and J by 2 bases; unmatched bases: 5. The CDR3 loop spans 15 amino acids. CDR1 MNHEY and CDR2 SVGAGI come from the germline V gene. CDR3: CASSYGPGQNYGYTF. As DNA, the CDR3 is TGTGCCAGCAGTTACGGGCCGGGACAGAACTATGGCTACACCTTC.

V usage is TRBV4-1 and J usage is TRBJ2-7, with D possibly matching TRBD1 (5 bases). From germline, CDR1 is MGHRA and CDR2 YSYEKL. CDR3 length equals 16 residues. Trimming took off 1 base at V and 6 bases at J, with 19 bases between the two ends. The CDR3: CASSQGSNADSLEQYF. In DNA, the CDR3 is TGCGCCAGCAGCCAAGGTTCGAACGCCGACAGTCTCGAGCAGTACTTC.

This clone was seen a handful of times. The chain is built from TRBV7-9 and TRBJ2-3; tentatively, D is TRBD2 (6 bases). The CDR3 covers 16 residues. The V end lost 1 base, the J end lost 0 bases, and 11 bases lay between the germline ends. From germline, CDR1 is SEHNR and CDR2 FQNEAQ (reference sequence). The CDR3 DNA follows: TGTGCCAGCAGCTTAGTCGGCGGGGCTAGCACAGATACGCAGTATTTT. Translation: CASSLVGGASTDTQYF.

This clone was counted a single time. The chain joins TRBV27 to TRBJ2-5; TRBD1 matches at 9 bases. In germline, CDR1 is MNHEY, CDR2 SMNVEV (reference sequence). The V segment lost 3 bases and the J segment 8 bases; nucleotides outside the gene matches: 10. The CDR3 length is 15 residues. CDR3 residues: CASSLSGTGTGTQYF. The DNA for the CDR3 is TGTGCCAGCAGTTTGTCCGGGACAGGGACGGGTACCCAGTACTTC.

V is TRBV9 and J is TRBJ2-7, with D possibly being TRBD2 (7 bases). V lost 6 bases and J 4 bases, leaving 20 bases between the germline ends. Per the germline V gene, CDR1 is SGDLS and CDR2 is YYNGEE. CDR3 length equals 15 residues. CDR3 loop: CASTAGATGDYEQYF. The CDR3 DNA reads TGTGCCAGCACTGCGGGGGCGACGGGGGATTACGAGCAGTACTTC.

The chain has TRBV5-8 and TRBJ1-4; no reliable D call. The V end was cut by 5 bases, the J end by 0 bases, with 17 bases between. Germline CDR1 reads SGHTS; CDR2 reads YDEGEE. CDR3 length equals 17 residues. For the CDR3, the DNA is TGTGCCAGCAGTTTTCGAAGGACGGGAGCAACTAATGAAAAACTGTTTTTT. This translates into CASSFRRTGATNEKLFF.

V gene TRBV3-1 (or the pseudogene TRBV3-2) combines with J gene TRBJ2-3; TRBD2 might be the D (5 bases). This CDR3 spans 18 amino acids. Germline CDR1 and CDR2: LGHDT and YNNKEL (reference sequence). The V end was cut by 1 base, the J end by 3 bases, with 20 bases between. CDR3 DNA sequence: TGTGCCAGCAGCCAAGGTGAGTGGAGGACGAAGGGAACAGATACGCAGTATTTT. Translated: CASSQGEWRTKGTDTQYF.

The rearrangement joins TRBV27 to TRBJ1-4; no clear D gene. CDR1 and CDR2 (germline): MNHEY, SMNVEV (reference sequence). V lost 5 bases to trimming and J lost 5 bases, with 9 bases between them. The CDR3 runs 13 residues. The CDR3 region has the DNA TGTGCCAGCAGTCCCCGCAGAAATGAAAAACTGTTTTTT. As protein: CASSPRRNEKLFF.

This clone has a single count. The chain links TRBV6-1 to TRBJ2-3; tentatively, D is TRBD2 (6 bases). Trimming left V 0 bases short and J 2 bases short, with 12 bases between. Germline V CDR1 and CDR2: MNHNS, SASEGT. The CDR3 has 16 residues. This CDR3 reads CASSEAGGSFTDTQYF. The DNA of the CDR3 is TGTGCCAGCAGTGAAGCGGGGGGTTCCTTCACAGATACGCAGTATTTT.

V usage is TRBV6-5 and J usage is TRBJ1-2; TRBD1 agrees at 10 bases. The germline V gene has CDR1 MNHEY and CDR2 SVGAGI. The V and J ends lost 5 bases and 1 base, in that order; junction bases with no gene match: 1. CDR3 length equals 14 residues. This CDR3 reads CASSRDRGNYGYTF. Written as DNA, the CDR3 is TGTGCCAGCAGTCGGGACAGGGGTAACTATGGCTACACCTTC.

The J gene is TRBJ2-2, the V gene TRBV18; perhaps TRBD2 as D (7 bases). Trimming took 0 bases from V and 2 from J, leaving 19 bases between them. The CDR3 runs to 19 residues. Germline loops: CDR1 KGHSH, CDR2 LQKENI. CDR3 sequence: CASSPPRGPGTTNTGELFF. The CDR3 region has the DNA TGTGCCAGCTCACCACCGCGGGGGCCCGGGACTACCAACACCGGGGAGCTGTTTTTT.

V gene TRBV3-1 (or the pseudogene TRBV3-2) combines with J gene TRBJ1-5; 7 bases match TRBD1. V trimming: 1 base; J trimming: 7 bases; junction bases outside the gene matches: 4. The CDR3 length is 14 residues. Germline V gene sequence: CDR1 LGHDT, CDR2 YNNKEL (reference sequence). DNA of the CDR3: TGTGCCAGCAGCCAAGGACAGGGTGGACAGCCCCAGCATTTT. This translates into CASSQGQGGQPQHF.

The chain uses TRBV5-1 and TRBJ1-1, with 8 bases lining up with TRBD1. The CDR3 spans 18 residues. V lost 0 bases, J lost 0 bases, and 10 bases stayed unmatched. The germline gives CDR1 SGHRS, CDR2 YFSETQ. This chain's CDR3 is CASSLGGTGRSMNTEAFF. CDR3 coding DNA: TGCGCCAGCAGCTTGGGCGGGACAGGTAGAAGCATGAACACTGAAGCTTTCTTT. The full variable domain, in which reference TRBV5-1 and TRBJ1-1 provide the parts outside the CDR3, is KAGVTQTPRYLIKTRGQQVTLSCSPISGHRSVSWYQQTPGQGLQFLFEYFSETQRNKGNFPGRFSGRQFSNSRSEMNVSTLELGDSALYLCASSLGGTGRSMNTEAFFGQGTRLTVV.

The genes are TRBV27 and TRBJ2-3, with 15 bases that match TRBD2. This CDR3 is 17 amino acids long. V dropped 6 bases and J dropped 6; count of bases not matched to a gene: 10. Germline V CDR1 and CDR2: MNHEY, SMNVEV (reference sequence). The CDR3 DNA follows: TGTGCCAGCAGACCCCCGGGACTAGCGGGAGGAAGGGATACGCAGTATTTT. This encodes CASRPPGLAGGRDTQYF.

The chain is built from TRBV30 and TRBJ2-7; 7 bases line up with TRBD1. Germline V gives CDR1 GTSNPN, CDR2 SVGIG (reference sequence). This CDR3 spans 12 amino acids. The V segment lost 2 bases and the J segment 3 bases; nucleotides outside the gene matches: 1. CDR3 sequence: CAWSRQGYEQYF. DNA for the CDR3: TGTGCCTGGAGTCGACAGGGCTACGAGCAGTACTTC.

The CDR3 loop is CASSLQGAYEQYF. In nucleotides, the CDR3 is TGTGCCAGCAGTTTACAGGGGGCCTACGAGCAGTACTTC. The chain joins TRBV28 to TRBJ2-7; 7 nucleotides line up with TRBD1. V was pared by 2 bases and J by 2 bases, with 0 bases of the junction left unmatched. The germline V gene encodes CDR1 MDHEN and CDR2 SYDVKM. The CDR3 is 13 residues long.

The chain is built from TRBV7-6 and TRBJ2-2; a possible D gene is TRBD2 (5 bases). The CDR3 spans 12 residues. CDR1 is SGHVS and CDR2 is FNYEAQ in the germline V gene. Trimming stripped 5 bases from V and 7 bases from J, with 8 bases between. CDR3 coding DNA: TGTGCCAGCAGCCGGGATGTCGGGGAGCTGTTTTTT. Amino acids: CASSRDVGELFF.

V and J are TRBV5-1 and TRBJ1-2; 9 bases line up with TRBD1. The CDR3 contains 17 residues. CDR1 and CDR2 from the germline V gene are SGHRS and YFSETQ. The V segment lost 2 bases and the J segment 3 bases; nucleotides outside the gene matches: 11. CDR3 nucleotide sequence: TGCGCCAGCAGCTTAACCCCTCCGGGACAGGGAGACTATGGCTACACCTTC. This encodes CASSLTPPGQGDYGYTF.

The chain combines TRBV5-1 with TRBJ2-7; 9 bases match TRBD1. The germline V gene has CDR1 SGHRS and CDR2 YFSETQ. The CDR3 is 13 amino acids. V shed 7 bases and J 6 bases; nucleotides not matched to a gene: 8. CDR3 residues: CASGGTGISEQYF. CDR3 coding DNA: TGCGCCAGCGGCGGGACAGGGATTTCCGAGCAGTACTTC.

The chain carries TRBV28 and TRBJ1-2, with D possibly being TRBD1 (5 bases). V lost 3 bases and J lost 3, with 11 bases in between. This CDR3 has 14 amino acids. CDR1 and CDR2 from the germline V gene are MDHEN and SYDVKM. CDR3 sequence reads: CASSLGHIYYGYTF. The CDR3 DNA sequence: TGTGCCAGCAGTTTGGGGCACATATACTATGGCTACACCTTC.